Below are 19 T cell receptor beta chains sequenced from a single sample in a study of beta chain features in type 1 diabetes. Sequencing targeted expressed TCRB transcripts, as all isolated RNA had been reverse transcribed. Clones were sequenced by immunoSEQ multiplex PCR, and TCRdb holds only the in-frame ones, with some missing. The table lists 15,000 or so clones, less than 85% of them singletons, with around 0.8% in the top ten. Study-level results: TCRB CDR3 length was moderately but significantly reduced in all four CD4+ subsets of Type 1 diabetes patients.

Their cognate antigens are unknown. Sequenced input: stem cell memory CD4+ T cells from blood. These TCRs come from a man aged 30 to 39 with type 1 diabetes.

V is TRBV7-9 and J is TRBJ2-3; no firm D call. The V end was cut by 6 bases, the J end by 0 bases, with 7 bases between. The CDR3 is 13 residues long. CDR1 SEHNR and CDR2 FQNEAQ come from the germline V gene (reference sequence). The CDR3 protein is CASRRPSTDTQYF. The CDR3 DNA sequence: TGTGCCAGCAGGAGGCCTAGCACAGATACGCAGTATTTT. Using reference TRBV7-9 and TRBJ2-3 for the parts outside the CDR3, the full variable domain is DTGVSQNPRHKITKRGQNVTFRCDPISEHNRLYWYRQTLGQGPEFLTYFQNEAQLEKSRLLSDRFSAERPKGSFSTLEIQRTEQGDSAMYLCASRRPSTDTQYFGPGTRLTVL.

The rearrangement uses TRBV5-1 and TRBJ2-2; TRBD2 matches 14 bases. The V segment lost 4 bases and the J segment 0 bases; nucleotides outside the gene matches: 2. CDR3 length equals 17 residues. Germline values: CDR1 SGHRS, CDR2 YFSETQ. CDR3 residues: CASSAGLAGANTGELFF. Written as DNA, the CDR3 is TGCGCCAGCAGCGCGGGACTAGCGGGGGCGAACACCGGGGAGCTGTTTTTT.

The chain recombines TRBV28 with TRBJ2-2; D is possibly TRBD1 (5 bases). This CDR3 has 15 amino acids. Trimming cost V 4 bases and J 4 bases, with 13 bases left between them. Germline CDR1 MDHEN, CDR2 SYDVKM. The CDR3 sequence is CASSSPGRATGELFF. In DNA form, the CDR3 reads TGTGCCAGCAGTTCTCCCGGCAGGGCCACCGGGGAGCTGTTTTTT.

The genes are TRBV7-2 and TRBJ2-7; TRBD1 matches 9 bases. The trim removed 4 bases at V and 4 bases at J, leaving 5 bases unmatched. Germline V gene lookup returns CDR1 SGHTA and CDR2 FQGNSA. The CDR3 has 14 amino acids. The CDR3 loop reads CASSSGTGSYEQYF. DNA for the CDR3: TGTGCCAGCAGCTCCGGGACAGGGAGTTACGAGCAGTACTTC. Full variable domain (rest looked up from reference TRBV7-2 and TRBJ2-7): GAGVSQSPSNKVTEKGKDVELRCDPISGHTALYWYRQSLGQGLEFLIYFQGNSAPDKSGLPSDRFSAERTGGSVSTLTIQRTQQEDSAVYLCASSSGTGSYEQYFGPGTRLTVT.

This CDR3 reads CASSLGTGDYQPQHF. In DNA, the CDR3 is TGCGCCAGCAGTCTAGGGACAGGGGATTATCAGCCCCAGCATTTT. The chain has TRBV5-1 and TRBJ1-5, with 10 bases fitting TRBD1. V lost 5 bases, J lost 5 bases, and 7 bases stayed unmatched. The CDR3 runs 15 residues. Germline assignment: CDR1 SGHRS and CDR2 YFSETQ.

This clone appeared a single time. The rearrangement joins TRBV6-6 to TRBJ2-5, with D possibly being TRBD2 (7 bases). Trimming cost V 4 bases and J 4 bases, with 16 bases left between them. CDR3 size: 15 residues. Per the germline V gene, CDR1 is MNHNY and CDR2 is SVGAGI (reference sequence). Here the CDR3 reads CASSFGGGGGETQYF. The CDR3 DNA reads as TGTGCCAGCAGTTTCGGCGGAGGGGGGGGAGAGACCCAGTACTTC.

The rearrangement uses TRBV7-9 and TRBJ1-4, with D perhaps matching TRBD1 (5 bases). The length of the CDR3 is 15 residues. The germline CDR1 and CDR2 sequences are SEHNR and FQNEAQ (reference sequence). V lost 2 bases to trimming and J lost 1 base, with 8 bases between them. The CDR3 here is CASSLMGGTNEKLFF. DNA of the CDR3: TGTGCCAGCAGCTTAATGGGGGGAACTAATGAAAAACTGTTTTTT. The full variable domain, in which reference TRBV7-9 and TRBJ1-4 provide the parts outside the CDR3, is DTGVSQNPRHKITKRGQNVTFRCDPISEHNRLYWYRQTLGQGPEFLTYFQNEAQLEKSRLLSDRFSAERPKGSFSTLEIQRTEQGDSAMYLCASSLMGGTNEKLFFGSGTQLSVL.

The CDR3 DNA sequence: TGCGCCAGCAGTCAACCCAGCGACAGGGGAAATCAGCCCCAGCATTTT. It specifies CASSQPSDRGNQPQHF. This sequence joins TRBV23-1 and TRBJ1-5; TRBD1 matches 8 bases. TRBV23-1 is an open reading frame whose function is uncertain. V dropped 2 bases and J dropped 4; count of bases not matched to a gene: 7. The CDR3 has 16 amino acids.

This chain uses TRBV11-2 with TRBJ2-7; D possibly corresponds to TRBD1 (6 bases). Trimming removed 3 bases at V and 6 bases at J, with 15 bases between. Germline CDR1 is SGHAT and CDR2 is FQNNGV. There are 14 residues in the CDR3. The CDR3 region is CASSFPGALREQYF. The CDR3 DNA reads TGTGCCAGCAGCTTCCCAGGGGCGCTTCGCGAGCAGTACTTC.

This clone has a handful of counts. The chain employs TRBV28 and TRBJ2-5; no clear D gene. The CDR3 is made up of 9 amino acids. Germline CDR1 MDHEN, CDR2 SYDVKM. Trimming left V 3 bases short and J 9 bases short, with 2 bases between. The CDR3, as DNA: TGTGCCAGCAGTTTCTCCCAGTACTTC. The encoded protein is CASSFSQYF.

The chain couples TRBV4-3 to TRBJ2-1; 12 nucleotides match TRBD2. The trim removed 4 bases at V and 4 bases at J, leaving 8 bases unmatched. This CDR3 spans 17 amino acids. Germline CDR1 LGHNA, CDR2 YSLEER. The CDR3 DNA is TGCGCCAGCAGCCCCCGGACTAGCGGGGTACTATACAATGAGCAGTTCTTC. Translation gives CASSPRTSGVLYNEQFF.

The rearrangement links TRBV18 to TRBJ2-3; 9 bases are a match to TRBD1. This CDR3 has 14 amino acids. Germline V gene data show CDR1 as KGHSH and CDR2 as LQKENI. J gave up 4 bases and V 2 bases, and 1 base lay outside the gene matches. The CDR3 loop reads CASSPTGGPDTQYF. CDR3 DNA: TGTGCCAGCTCACCAACAGGGGGCCCAGATACGCAGTATTTT. Full variable domain (missing parts from reference TRBV18 and TRBJ2-3): NAGVMQNPRHLVRRRGQEARLRCSPMKGHSHVYWYRQLPEEGLKFMVYLQKENIIDESGMPKERFSAEFPKEGPSILRIQQVVRGDSAAYFCASSPTGGPDTQYFGPGTRLTVL.

This clone turned up a few times. The chain recombines TRBV30 with TRBJ1-1, with 7 bases that match TRBD1. This CDR3 region has 12 residues. After removal of 8 bases from V and 7 bases from J, the junction contained 10 bases not matched to a gene. CDR1 is GTSNPN, CDR2 SVGIG, per germline (reference sequence). CDR3 sequence (DNA): TGTGCCAGAGACAGGGACTTTGGTGAAGCTTTCTTT. Protein sequence: CARDRDFGEAFF.

The chain has TRBV28 and TRBJ2-3, with D uncertain. This CDR3 contains 11 residues. Trimming removed 5 bases at V and 6 bases at J, with 6 bases between. The V gene's germline CDR1 is MDHEN and CDR2 SYDVKM. CDR3 amino acids: CASSKEDTQYF. For the CDR3, the DNA is TGTGCCAGCAGTAAGGAGGATACGCAGTATTTT.

Remarks on this clone: One end of the junction fails to match germline, which may point to a read error. J is TRBJ2-2 and V is TRBV7-7; TRBD2 is a possible D gene (7 bases). The CDR3 totals 14 residues. In germline, CDR1 is SSHAT, CDR2 FNYEAQ (reference sequence). The CDR3 coding sequence is TGTGCTAGCAGCTTACAGGGAGGGGCCGGGGAGCTGTTTTTT. Translating gives CASSLQGGAGELFF.

The chain carries TRBV29-1 and TRBJ1-1; TRBD1 is a possible D gene (5 bases). Germline V CDR1 and CDR2: SQVTM, ANQGSEA. V lost 4 bases, J lost 3 bases, and 12 bases lay in between. The CDR3 length is 13 residues. The CDR3 sequence: CSVAQGPDTEAFF. The CDR3 coding sequence is TGCAGCGTTGCCCAGGGTCCCGACACTGAAGCTTTCTTT.

This clone has more than one count but fewer than ten. The genes are TRBV6-5 and TRBJ1-4, with 8 bases fitting TRBD1. Germline lookup yields CDR1 MNHEY and CDR2 SVGAGI. J lost 6 bases, V lost 6 bases, and 6 bases had no gene match. The CDR3 loop spans 14 amino acids. CDR3 sequence: CASSMDRDYEKLFF. DNA for the CDR3: TGTGCCAGCAGCATGGACAGGGATTATGAAAAACTGTTTTTT.

This clone was seen a few times. V and J are TRBV5-1 and TRBJ2-7; 8 bases agree with TRBD1. The junction had 8 bases not matched to a gene; V was cut back by 3 bases and J by 6 bases. Germline CDR1 is SGHRS and CDR2 is YFSETQ. The CDR3 length is 14 residues. The CDR3 bases are TGCGCCAGCAGCTCAAGGGGACAGGAAAGCGAGCAGTACTTC. Residues: CASSSRGQESEQYF.

The J gene is TRBJ2-7, the V gene TRBV7-9; weak D call: TRBD2 (5 bases). V dropped 1 base and J dropped 0 bases, with 7 bases sitting between them. CDR3 length: 14 residues. Per germline, CDR1 SEHNR and CDR2 FQNEAQ (reference sequence). CDR3 coding DNA: TGTGCCAGCAGCTTAGTGGGGAGCTCCTACGAGCAGTACTTC. Protein sequence: CASSLVGSSYEQYF.